This T cell receptor (beta chain) was recorded in a study of T cells after yellow fever vaccination (dated by TCRdb to about 2019). About the investigation overall: The SMART-Seq v4 Ultra Low Input RNA kit was used to prepare libraries from fractions with low cell numbers. Blood samples were taken at several timepoints before and after primary and secondary immunization, and bulk PBMC replicates and cell subsets were isolated. Bulk TCR alpha and beta repertoires were sequenced longitudinally to track T-cell clones before and after primary and booster YFV17D yellow fever vaccination. Two healthy male donors made up the cohort, one aged 18 to 29 years and the other aged 30 to 40 years.

The sample's treatment or condition label, decoded: live attenuated yellow fever vaccine strain. At each blood-draw timepoint, two biological replicates of bulk PBMCs were collected. A standard Ficoll-Paque protocol was used to isolate PBMCs from peripheral blood. TriZol was used to extract RNA from bulk PBMCs, CD4 and CD8 fractions, and dextramer-positive and dextramer-negative fractions. Details on this clonotype: There is no known antigen for this receptor. The record has no base qualities; no much larger clone is one base away.

Measured from the cysteine to the phenylalanine, the CDR3 is 12 residues long. Kept here is only the CDR3 DNA, which spans 36 bases and is read in frame from base 1. The germline ends are 6 bases apart after V is trimmed by 0 bases and J by 7 bases. The germline V gene gives CDR1 as LGHNA and CDR2 as YSLEER. Findings and caveats that apply to the study as a whole: Most clones expanded after primary vaccination were re-detected after the booster (just under 97% of CD4 and around 88% of CD8), suggesting broad memory maintenance. A small share of clonotypes was detected in both CD4 and CD8 compartments, with the overlap likely arising from convergent recombination. Computational filtering was needed because FACS-sorted repertoires could contain abundant contaminating clonotypes from the bulk population. Because only two donors were included in the study, the extent to which the findings can be generalized is limited. Compared with the primary T-cell response, the secondary T-cell response was weaker but faster, peaking on day 5 rather than day 15.

Synthesis of TCR cDNA relied on 5'RACE template switching, a step that introduced a universal primer site along with unique molecular identifiers. Priming of cDNA synthesis was performed from both the TCR alpha and TCR beta constant segments. Library amplification used two PCR steps, and the second PCR step added sample barcodes and sequencing adapters. Sequencing of libraries was performed on Illumina HiSeq 2500 (2x100 bp) or NovaSeq (2x150 bp). Per the authors' processing: Demultiplexing of reads and collapsing into UMI consensus sequences were performed with MIGEC, and V(D)J alignment was carried out with MiXCR. Using edgeR on replicate PBMC samples, clonotypes were called vaccine-responding if FDR was below 0.01 and the log2 fold change was above 5 up to day 15. Each bulk clonotype received a CD4 or CD8 identity based on whether the sequenced CD4 or CD8 repertoire contained that clonotype at higher abundance. The public reads were quality trimmed at Q25 with fastp and then assembled into clones with MiXCR by TCRdb, keeping productive beta chains. Every entry covers one CDR3 protein and lists the most common genes and DNA from its rows. For this entry, the V and J calls and clone size follow TCRdb and not the study's own pipeline. In all, the sample holds hundreds of thousands of distinct CDR3 sequences, and about 17% of those were seen once. The ten largest clones add up to about 18% of the sample.

The V and J segments used are TRBV4-3 and TRBJ2-5, with the D gene possibly TRBD1 or TRBD2, each one fitting 5 bases. The source is a man aged 18 to 30 who received the YFV17D yellow fever vaccine. The source material was PBMCs, sampled roughly 5 days after the first yellow fever vaccination. The DNA is as follows: TGCGCCAGCAGCCAAGAGGGACCGACCCAGTACTTC. Translated, it reads CASSQEGPTQYF.